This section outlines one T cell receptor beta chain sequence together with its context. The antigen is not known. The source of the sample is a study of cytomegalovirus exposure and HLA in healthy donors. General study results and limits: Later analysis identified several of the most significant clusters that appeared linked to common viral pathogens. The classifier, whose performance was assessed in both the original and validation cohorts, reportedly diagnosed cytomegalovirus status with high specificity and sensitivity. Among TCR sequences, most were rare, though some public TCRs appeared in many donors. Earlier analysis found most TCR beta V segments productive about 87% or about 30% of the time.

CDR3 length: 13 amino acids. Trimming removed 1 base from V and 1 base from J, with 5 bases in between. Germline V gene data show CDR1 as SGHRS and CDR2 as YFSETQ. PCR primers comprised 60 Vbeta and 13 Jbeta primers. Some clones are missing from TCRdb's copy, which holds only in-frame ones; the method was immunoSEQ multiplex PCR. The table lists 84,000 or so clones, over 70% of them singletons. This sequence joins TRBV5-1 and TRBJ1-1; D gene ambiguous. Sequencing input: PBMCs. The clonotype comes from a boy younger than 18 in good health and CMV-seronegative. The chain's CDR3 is CASSLTANTEAFF. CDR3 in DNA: TGCGCCAGCAGCTTGACAGCGAACACTGAAGCTTTCTTT.